This T cell receptor beta chain came from a study of control samples from healthy donors and cancer patients. The data were produced by immunoSEQ multiplex PCR, yet TCRdb's version contains in-frame clones alone and is incomplete. This sample yields about 160,000 clones, of which nearly 96% are seen a single time; about 0.94% belongs to the top ten. Trimming cost V 4 bases and J 2 bases; bases outside gene matches: 1. Germline-derived CDR1 and CDR2 are MRHNA and SNTAGT. The CDR3 extends over 16 amino acids. This clone has more than one count but fewer than ten. The chain couples TRBV6-4 to TRBJ2-6; TRBD1 aligns across 11 bases. Sequencing was performed on blood. The receptor's source is a woman between 25 and 40 years old in good health. As DNA, the CDR3 is TGTGCCAGCAGTGGGACAGGGGGCGCTGGGGCCAACGTCCTGACTTTC. This codes for CASSGTGGAGANVLTF.